This TCR beta chain emerged from a study of blood T cell repertoires in COVID-19. This clone came up once. The repertoire was sequenced with immunoSEQ multiplex PCR; TCRdb's copy has only in-frame clones and lacks some. Among some 300,000 clones listed, around 92% were seen once. This receptor was obtained from a woman aged 50 to 60 who had been exposed to COVID-19. The sample was PBMCs or T cells enriched from blood (not recorded which).

CDR3: CASSFSGENTEAFF. Written as DNA, the CDR3 is TGCGCCAGCAGCTTCTCAGGTGAGAACACTGAAGCTTTCTTT. J is TRBJ1-1 and V is TRBV5-1, with D unclear. V was shortened by 2 bases and J by 1 base, with 9 bases between the two germline ends. The CDR3 loop spans 14 amino acids. Germline V CDR1 and CDR2: SGHRS, YFSETQ.